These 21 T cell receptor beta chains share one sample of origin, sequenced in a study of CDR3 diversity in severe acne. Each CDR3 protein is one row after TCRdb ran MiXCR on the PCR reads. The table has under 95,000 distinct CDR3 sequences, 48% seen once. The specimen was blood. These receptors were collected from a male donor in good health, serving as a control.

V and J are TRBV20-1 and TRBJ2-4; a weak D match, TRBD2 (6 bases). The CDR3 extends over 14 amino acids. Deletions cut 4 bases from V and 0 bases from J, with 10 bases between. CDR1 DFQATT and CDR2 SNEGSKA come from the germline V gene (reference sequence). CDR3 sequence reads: CSATRDLAKNIQYF. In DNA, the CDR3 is TGCAGTGCTACCCGGGACTTAGCCAAAAACATTCAGTACTTC.

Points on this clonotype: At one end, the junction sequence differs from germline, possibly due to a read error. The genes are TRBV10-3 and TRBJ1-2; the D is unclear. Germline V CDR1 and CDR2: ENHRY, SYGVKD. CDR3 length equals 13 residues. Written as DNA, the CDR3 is TGTGCCAGCAGTGAACTCGGGGACTATGGCTACACCTTC. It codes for CASSELGDYGYTF.

The CDR3 DNA follows: TGTGCCATCAGTGAGTCGGGACAGAGTCCCGGAAACACCATATATTTT. Protein sequence: CAISESGQSPGNTIYF. V usage is TRBV10-3 and J usage is TRBJ1-3, with 7 bases lining up with TRBD1. V shed 0 bases and J 4 bases; nucleotides not matched to a gene: 6. Germline lookup yields CDR1 ENHRY and CDR2 SYGVKD. The length of the CDR3 is 16 residues.

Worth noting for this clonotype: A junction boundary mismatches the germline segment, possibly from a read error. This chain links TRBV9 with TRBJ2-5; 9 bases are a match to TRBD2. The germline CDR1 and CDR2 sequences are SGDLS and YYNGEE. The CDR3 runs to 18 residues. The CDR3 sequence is CASSVGLAGGNLEETQCF. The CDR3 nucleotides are TGTGCCAGCAGCGTAGGTCTGGCGGGAGGGAATTTGGAGGAGACCCAGTGCTTC.

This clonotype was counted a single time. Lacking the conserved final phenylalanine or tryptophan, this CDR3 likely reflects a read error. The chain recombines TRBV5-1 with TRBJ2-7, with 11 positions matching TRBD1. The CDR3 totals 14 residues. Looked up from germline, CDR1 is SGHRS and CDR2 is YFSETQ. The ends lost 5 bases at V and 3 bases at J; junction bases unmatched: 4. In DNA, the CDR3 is TGCGCCAGCAGTCCCGGGACAGGGGGCTACGAGCAGTACCTC. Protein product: CASSPGTGGYEQYL.

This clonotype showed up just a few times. CDR3 region: CASSVGTGYSPLHF. As DNA, the CDR3 is TGTGCCAGCAGTGTGGGGACAGGGTATTCACCCCTCCACTTT. The chain joins TRBV6-1 to TRBJ1-6; 9 nucleotides agree with TRBD1. The germline gives CDR1 MNHNS, CDR2 SASEGT. The CDR3 is 14 amino acids. The V segment lost 4 bases and the J segment 8 bases; nucleotides outside the gene matches: 3.

The CDR3 DNA reads TGTGCCACCAGTGATTTGGGGCAGGGTGGGAACAATGAGCAGTTCTTC. Its protein product is CATSDLGQGGNNEQFF. The chain uses TRBV24-1 and TRBJ2-7; a weak D match, TRBD1 (5 bases). The DNA end is more similar to TRBJ2-1, so the J call may be wrong. This CDR3 has 16 amino acids. Germline lookup yields CDR1 KGHDR and CDR2 SFDVKD.

Here the CDR3 reads CASSSPRTGLDGYTF. The CDR3 DNA is TGTGCCAGCAGCTCTCCTCGGACAGGGCTCGATGGCTACACCTTC. The chain combines TRBV11-2 with TRBJ1-2; 8 bases align to TRBD1. The J segment lost 6 bases and the V segment lost 4 bases, leaving 10 bases of the junction unmatched. This CDR3 has 15 residues. Germline V lookup: CDR1 SGHAT, CDR2 FQNNGV. The full variable domain, rest sourced from reference TRBV11-2 and TRBJ1-2, is EAGVAQSPRYKIIEKRQSVAFWCNPISGHATLYWYQQILGQGPKLLIQFQNNGVVDDSQLPKDRFSAERLKGVDSTLKIQPAKLEDSAVYLCASSSPRTGLDGYTFGSGTRLTVV.

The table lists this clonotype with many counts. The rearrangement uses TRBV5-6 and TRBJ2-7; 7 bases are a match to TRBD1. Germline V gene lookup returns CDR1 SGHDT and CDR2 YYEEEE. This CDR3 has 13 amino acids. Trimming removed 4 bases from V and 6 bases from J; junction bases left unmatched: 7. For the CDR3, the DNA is TGTGCCAGCAGCACTCTAGACAGGGCCGAGCAGTACTTC. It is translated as CASSTLDRAEQYF. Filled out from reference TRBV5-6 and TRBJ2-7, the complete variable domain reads DAGVTQSPTHLIKTRGQQVTLRCSPKSGHDTVSWYQQALGQGPQFIFQYYEEEERQRGNFPDRFSGHQFPNYSSELNVNALLLGDSALYLCASSTLDRAEQYFGPGTRLTVT.

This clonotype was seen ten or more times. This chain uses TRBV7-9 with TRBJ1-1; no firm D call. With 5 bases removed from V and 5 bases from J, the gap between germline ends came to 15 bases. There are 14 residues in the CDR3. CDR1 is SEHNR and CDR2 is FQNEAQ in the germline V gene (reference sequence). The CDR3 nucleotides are TGTGCCAGCAGCCCCCGGGATATTAAAACTGAAGCTTTCTTT. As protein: CASSPRDIKTEAFF. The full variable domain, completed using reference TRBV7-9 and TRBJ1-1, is DTGVSQNPRHKITKRGQNVTFRCDPISEHNRLYWYRQTLGQGPEFLTYFQNEAQLEKSRLLSDRFSAERPKGSFSTLEIQRTEQGDSAMYLCASSPRDIKTEAFFGQGTRLTVV.

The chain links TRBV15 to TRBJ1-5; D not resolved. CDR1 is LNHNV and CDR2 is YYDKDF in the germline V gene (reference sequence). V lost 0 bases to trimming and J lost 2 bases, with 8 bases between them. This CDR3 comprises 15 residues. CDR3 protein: CATSRDRSGNQPQHF. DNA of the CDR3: TGTGCCACCAGCAGAGATCGGAGTGGCAATCAGCCCCAGCATTTT. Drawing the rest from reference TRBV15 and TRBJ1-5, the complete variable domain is DAMVIQNPRYQVTQFGKPVTLSCSQTLNHNVMYWYQQKSSQAPKLLFHYYDKDFNNEADTPDNFQSRRPNTSFCFLDIRSPGLGDTAMYLCATSRDRSGNQPQHFGDGTRLSIL.

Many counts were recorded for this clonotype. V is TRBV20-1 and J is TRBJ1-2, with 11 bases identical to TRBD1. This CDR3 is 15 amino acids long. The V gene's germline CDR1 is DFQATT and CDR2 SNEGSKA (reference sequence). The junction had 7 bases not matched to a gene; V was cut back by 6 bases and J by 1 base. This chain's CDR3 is CSARDRGVVNYGYTF. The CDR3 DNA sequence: TGCAGTGCCAGGGACAGGGGGGTGGTTAACTATGGCTACACCTTC.

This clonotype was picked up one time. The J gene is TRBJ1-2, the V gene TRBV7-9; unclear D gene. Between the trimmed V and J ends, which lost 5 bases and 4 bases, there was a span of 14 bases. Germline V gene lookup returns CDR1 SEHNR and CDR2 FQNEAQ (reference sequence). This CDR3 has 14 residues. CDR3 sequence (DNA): TGTGCCAGCAGCGTATTTCAGGTCGGCTATGGCTACACCTTC. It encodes CASSVFQVGYGYTF.

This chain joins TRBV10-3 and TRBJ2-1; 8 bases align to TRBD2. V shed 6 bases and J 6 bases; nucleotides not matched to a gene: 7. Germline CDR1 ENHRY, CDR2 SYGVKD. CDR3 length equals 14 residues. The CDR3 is CAISNTGTSNEQFF. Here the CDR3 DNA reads TGTGCCATCAGCAACACCGGGACTAGCAATGAGCAGTTCTTC.

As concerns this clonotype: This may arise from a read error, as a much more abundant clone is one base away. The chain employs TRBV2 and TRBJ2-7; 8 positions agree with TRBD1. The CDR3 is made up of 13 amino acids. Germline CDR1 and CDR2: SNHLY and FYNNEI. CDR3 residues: CASSGAGGYEQHF. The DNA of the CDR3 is TGTGCCAGCAGTGGGGCAGGGGGCTACGAGCAGCACTTC.

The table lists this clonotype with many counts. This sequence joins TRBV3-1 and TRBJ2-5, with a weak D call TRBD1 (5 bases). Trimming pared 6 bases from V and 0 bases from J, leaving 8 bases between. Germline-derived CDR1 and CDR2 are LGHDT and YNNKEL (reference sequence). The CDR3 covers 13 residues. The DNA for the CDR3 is TGTGCCAGCAGTCCCAGGGACCAAGAGACCCAGTACTTC. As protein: CASSPRDQETQYF.

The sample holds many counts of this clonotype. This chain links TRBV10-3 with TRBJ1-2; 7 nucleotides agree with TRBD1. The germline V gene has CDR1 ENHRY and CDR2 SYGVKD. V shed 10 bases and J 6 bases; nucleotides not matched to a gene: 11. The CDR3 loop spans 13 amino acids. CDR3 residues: CATYKTGLDGYTF. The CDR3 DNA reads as TGTGCCACCTACAAGACAGGGCTGGATGGCTACACCTTC.

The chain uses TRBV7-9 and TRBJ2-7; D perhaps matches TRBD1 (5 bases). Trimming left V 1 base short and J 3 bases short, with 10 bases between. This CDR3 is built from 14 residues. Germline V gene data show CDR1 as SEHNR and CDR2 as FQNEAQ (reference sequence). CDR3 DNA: TGTGCCAGCAGCTTAGAGGGGAAAAACTACGAGCAGTACTTC. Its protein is CASSLEGKNYEQYF.

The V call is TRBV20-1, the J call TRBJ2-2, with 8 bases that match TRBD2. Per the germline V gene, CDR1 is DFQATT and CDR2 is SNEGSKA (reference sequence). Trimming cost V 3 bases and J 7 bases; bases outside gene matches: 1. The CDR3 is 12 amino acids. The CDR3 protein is CSASGTSGELFF. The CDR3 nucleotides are TGCAGTGCTAGCGGGACTAGCGGGGAGCTGTTTTTT.

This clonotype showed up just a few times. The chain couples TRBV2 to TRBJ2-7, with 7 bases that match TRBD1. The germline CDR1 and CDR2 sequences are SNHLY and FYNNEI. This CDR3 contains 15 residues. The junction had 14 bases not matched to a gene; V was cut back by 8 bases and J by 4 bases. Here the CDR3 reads CASRAMTGNPYEQYF. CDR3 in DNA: TGTGCCAGCCGCGCCATGACAGGGAATCCTTACGAGCAGTACTTC.

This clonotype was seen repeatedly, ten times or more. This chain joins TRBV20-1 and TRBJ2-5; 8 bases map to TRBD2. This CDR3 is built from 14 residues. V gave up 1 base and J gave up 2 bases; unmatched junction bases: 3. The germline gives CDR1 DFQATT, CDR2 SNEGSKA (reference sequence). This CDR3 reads CSARAGTSQETQYF. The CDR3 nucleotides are TGCAGTGCTAGAGCCGGGACTAGTCAAGAGACCCAGTACTTC.